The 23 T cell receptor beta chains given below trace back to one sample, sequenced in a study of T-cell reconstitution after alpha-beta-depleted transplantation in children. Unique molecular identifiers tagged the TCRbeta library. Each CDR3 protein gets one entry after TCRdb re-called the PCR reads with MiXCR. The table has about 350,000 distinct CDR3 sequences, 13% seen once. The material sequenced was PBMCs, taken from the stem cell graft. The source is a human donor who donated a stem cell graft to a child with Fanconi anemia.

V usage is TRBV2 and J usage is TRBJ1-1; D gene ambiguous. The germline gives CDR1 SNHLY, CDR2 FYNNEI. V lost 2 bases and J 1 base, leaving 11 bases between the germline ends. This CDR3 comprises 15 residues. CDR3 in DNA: TGTGCCAGCAGTGAAAAATCAGCTCGGAACACTGAAGCTTTCTTT. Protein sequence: CASSEKSARNTEAFF.

The CDR3 nucleotides are TGTGCCAGCAGCTGGGGGAGGGGACTAGACGAGCAGTACTTC. Translated: CASSWGRGLDEQYF. V usage is TRBV7-8 and J usage is TRBJ2-7; 8 bases are shared with TRBD2. The CDR3 is 14 amino acids. Germline CDR1 and CDR2: SGHVS and FQNEAQ. V shed 4 bases, J shed 5 bases, and the junction held 7 bases outside the gene matches.

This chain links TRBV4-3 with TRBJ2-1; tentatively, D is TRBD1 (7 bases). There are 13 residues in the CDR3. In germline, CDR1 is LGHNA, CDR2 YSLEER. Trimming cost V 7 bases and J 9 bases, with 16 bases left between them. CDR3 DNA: TGCGCCAGCAAGAACCTCCAGGGGGGTGAGCAGTTCTTC. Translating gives CASKNLQGGEQFF.

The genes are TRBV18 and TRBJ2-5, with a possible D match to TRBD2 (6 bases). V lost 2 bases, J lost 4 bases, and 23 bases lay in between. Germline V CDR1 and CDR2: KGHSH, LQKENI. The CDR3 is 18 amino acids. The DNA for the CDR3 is TGTGCCAGCTCACCAGCCTTTGGGACTTCCCCCCGGGCAGAGACCCAGTACTTC. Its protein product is CASSPAFGTSPRAETQYF.

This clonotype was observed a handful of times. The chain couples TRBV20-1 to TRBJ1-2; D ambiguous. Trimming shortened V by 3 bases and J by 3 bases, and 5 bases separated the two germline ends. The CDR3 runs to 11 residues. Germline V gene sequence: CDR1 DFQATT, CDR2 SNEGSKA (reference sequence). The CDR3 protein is CSASQDYGYTF. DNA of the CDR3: TGCAGTGCTAGTCAGGACTATGGCTACACCTTC.

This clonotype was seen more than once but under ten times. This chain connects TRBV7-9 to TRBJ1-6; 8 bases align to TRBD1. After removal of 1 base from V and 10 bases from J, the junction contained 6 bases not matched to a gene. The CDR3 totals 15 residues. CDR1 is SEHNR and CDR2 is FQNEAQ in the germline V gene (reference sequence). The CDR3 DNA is TGTGCCAGCAGCTTAGAGCAGGGGGCAGAATCACCCCTCCACTTT. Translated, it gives CASSLEQGAESPLHF.

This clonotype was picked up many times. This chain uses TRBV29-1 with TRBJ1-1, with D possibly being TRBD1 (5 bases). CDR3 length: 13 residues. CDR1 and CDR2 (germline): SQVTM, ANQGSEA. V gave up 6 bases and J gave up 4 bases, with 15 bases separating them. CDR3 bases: TGCAGCGTCGAACAGGCGCGTGGCACTGAAGCTTTCTTT. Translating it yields CSVEQARGTEAFF.

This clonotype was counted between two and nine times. The CDR3 DNA sequence: TGTGCCAGCAGTTTTGATGCGGCACCTGAAGCTTTCTTT. Its translation: CASSFDAAPEAFF. The chain is built from TRBV12-3 or TRBV12-4 and TRBJ1-1; D is uncertain. This CDR3 contains 13 residues. Trimming removed 3 bases from V and 6 bases from J, with 11 bases in between.

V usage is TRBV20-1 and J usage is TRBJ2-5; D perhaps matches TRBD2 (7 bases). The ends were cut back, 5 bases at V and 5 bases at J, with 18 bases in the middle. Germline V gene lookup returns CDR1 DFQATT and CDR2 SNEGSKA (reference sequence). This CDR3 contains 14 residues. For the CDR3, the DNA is TGCAGTGCTCCGCGGGGGCCGGCTGGGGAGACCCAGTACTTC. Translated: CSAPRGPAGETQYF.

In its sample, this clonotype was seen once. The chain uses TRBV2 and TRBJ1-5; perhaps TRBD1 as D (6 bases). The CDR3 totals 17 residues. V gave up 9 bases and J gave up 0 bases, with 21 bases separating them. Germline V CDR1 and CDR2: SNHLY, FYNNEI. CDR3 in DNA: TGTGCCAGTCTAAGTAGCCGGGACATCAATAGCAATCAGCCCCAGCATTTT. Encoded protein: CASLSSRDINSNQPQHF.

CDR3 region: CASSQGVGHSQYF. In nucleotides, the CDR3 is TGCGCCAGCAGCCAAGGAGTGGGACATAGCCAGTACTTC. The rearrangement joins TRBV4-3 to TRBJ2-5, with D perhaps TRBD1 (6 bases). The V gene's germline CDR1 is LGHNA and CDR2 YSLEER. V was clipped by 1 base and J by 10 bases, with 13 bases between them. The CDR3 length is 13 residues.

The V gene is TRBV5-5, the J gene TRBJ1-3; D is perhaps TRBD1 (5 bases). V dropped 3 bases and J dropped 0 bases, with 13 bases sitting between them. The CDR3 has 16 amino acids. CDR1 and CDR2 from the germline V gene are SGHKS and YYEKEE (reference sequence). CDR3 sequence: CASSWDVQNSGNTIYF. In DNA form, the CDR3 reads TGTGCCAGCAGCTGGGACGTGCAGAACTCTGGAAACACCATATATTTT.

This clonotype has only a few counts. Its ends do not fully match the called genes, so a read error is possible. This chain's CDR3 is CSASLVREFF. The CDR3 region has the DNA TGCAGTGCTAGCCTGGTCAGGGAGTTCTTC. J is TRBJ2-5 and V is TRBV20-1; D may correspond to TRBD1 or TRBD2 (5 bases each). CDR1 is DFQATT, CDR2 SNEGSKA, per germline (reference sequence). There are 10 residues in the CDR3.

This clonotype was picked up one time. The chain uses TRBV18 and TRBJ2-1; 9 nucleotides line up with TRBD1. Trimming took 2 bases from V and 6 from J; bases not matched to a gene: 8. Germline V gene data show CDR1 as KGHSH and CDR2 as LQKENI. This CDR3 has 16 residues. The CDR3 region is CASSPRDRVRRNEQFF. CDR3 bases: TGTGCCAGCTCACCAAGGGACAGGGTGCGTCGCAATGAGCAGTTCTTC.

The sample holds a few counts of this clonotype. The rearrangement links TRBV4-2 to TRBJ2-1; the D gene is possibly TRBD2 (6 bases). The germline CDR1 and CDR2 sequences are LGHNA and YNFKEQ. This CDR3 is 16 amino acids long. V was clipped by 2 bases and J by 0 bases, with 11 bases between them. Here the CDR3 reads CASSQFGGTSYNEQFF. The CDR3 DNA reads TGTGCCAGCAGCCAATTTGGCGGGACCTCCTACAATGAGCAGTTCTTC.

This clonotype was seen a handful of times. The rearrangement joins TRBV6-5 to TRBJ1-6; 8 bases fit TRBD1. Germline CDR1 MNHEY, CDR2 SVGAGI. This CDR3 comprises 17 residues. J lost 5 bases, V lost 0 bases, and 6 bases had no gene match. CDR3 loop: CASSYSRQGNDNSPLHF. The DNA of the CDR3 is TGTGCCAGCAGTTACTCCCGACAGGGGAATGATAATTCACCCCTCCACTTT.

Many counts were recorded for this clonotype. CDR3 nucleotides: TGCAGCGTTGAAAAGGATAGCGCTGAAGCTTTCTTT. Encoded protein: CSVEKDSAEAFF. V gene TRBV29-1 combines with J gene TRBJ1-1, with D hard to call. V lost 2 bases, J lost 6 bases, and 10 bases lay in between. The CDR3 extends over 12 amino acids. Per germline, CDR1 SQVTM and CDR2 ANQGSEA.

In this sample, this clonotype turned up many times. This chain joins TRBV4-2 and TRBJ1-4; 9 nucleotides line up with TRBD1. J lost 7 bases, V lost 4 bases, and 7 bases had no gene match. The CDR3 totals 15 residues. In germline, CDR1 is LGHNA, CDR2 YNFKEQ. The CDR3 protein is CASSPTGGRGEKLFF. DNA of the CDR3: TGTGCCAGCAGCCCTACAGGGGGCAGAGGTGAAAAACTGTTTTTT.

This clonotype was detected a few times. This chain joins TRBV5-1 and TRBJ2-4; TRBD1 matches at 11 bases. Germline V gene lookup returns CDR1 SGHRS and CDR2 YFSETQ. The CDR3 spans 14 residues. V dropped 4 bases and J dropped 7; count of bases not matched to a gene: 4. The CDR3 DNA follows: TGCGCCAGCAGCCCGGGACAGGGGGAGAACATTCAGTACTTC. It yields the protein CASSPGQGENIQYF.

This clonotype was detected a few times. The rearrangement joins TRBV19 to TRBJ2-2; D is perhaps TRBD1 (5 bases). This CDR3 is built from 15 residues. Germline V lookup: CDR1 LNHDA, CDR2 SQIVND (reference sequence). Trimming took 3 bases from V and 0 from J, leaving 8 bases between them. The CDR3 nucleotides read TGTGCCAGTAGTATCCGGACAACGAACACCGGGGAGCTGTTTTTT. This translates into CASSIRTTNTGELFF.

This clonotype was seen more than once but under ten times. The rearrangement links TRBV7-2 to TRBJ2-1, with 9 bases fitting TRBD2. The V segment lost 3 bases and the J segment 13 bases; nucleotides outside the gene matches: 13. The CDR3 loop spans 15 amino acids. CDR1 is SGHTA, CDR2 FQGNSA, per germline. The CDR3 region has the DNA TGTGCCAGCAGCTTCTTCGGGCTAGCGGGGTCAGGTCAGTTCTTC. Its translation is CASSFFGLAGSGQFF. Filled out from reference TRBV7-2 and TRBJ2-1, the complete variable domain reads GAGVSQSPSNKVTEKGKDVELRCDPISGHTALYWYRQSLGQGLEFLIYFQGNSAPDKSGLPSDRFSAERTGGSVSTLTIQRTQQEDSAVYLCASSFFGLAGSGQFFGPGTRLTVL.

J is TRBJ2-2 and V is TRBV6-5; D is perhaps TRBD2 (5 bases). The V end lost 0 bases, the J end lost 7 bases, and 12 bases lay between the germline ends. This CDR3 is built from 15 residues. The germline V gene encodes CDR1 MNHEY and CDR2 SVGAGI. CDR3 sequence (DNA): TGTGCCAGCAGTTACTCGTCCCGGGGTTTCGGGGAGCTGTTTTTT. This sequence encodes CASSYSSRGFGELFF.

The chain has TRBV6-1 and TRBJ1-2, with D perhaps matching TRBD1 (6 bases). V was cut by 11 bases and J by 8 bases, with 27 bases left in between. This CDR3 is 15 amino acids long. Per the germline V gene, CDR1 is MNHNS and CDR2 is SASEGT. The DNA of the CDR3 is TGTGCCTCTCAGACTGGACTCCGCTTAGGGGGGGGCTACACCTTC. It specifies CASQTGLRLGGGYTF.